Included here is one TCR beta chain sequence, with context. The immunoSEQ assay was v3. The data were produced by immunoSEQ multiplex PCR, yet TCRdb's version contains in-frame clones alone and is incomplete. This table has 30,000 to 45,000 clones, around 67% appearing once. Time point indicated: pre-treatment sample, taken before nivolumab and TIL therapy. The data stem from a study of TIL therapy for anti-PD-1-resistant metastatic lung cancer. The CDR3 extends over 13 amino acids. The V and J ends lost 4 bases and 2 bases respectively, with 8 bases between them. Germline assignment: CDR1 SSHAT and CDR2 FNYEAQ (reference sequence).

The material sequenced was blood, taken at baseline. The chain joins TRBV7-7 to TRBJ2-5; no firm D call. This TCR was sampled from a person aged 25-79 years with non-small cell lung cancer. The CDR3 is CASSSLLQETQYF. CDR3 sequence (DNA): TGTGCCAGCAGCTCCTTACTACAAGAGACCCAGTACTTC.